This entry lists 26 T cell receptor beta chains sequenced from one sample in a study of blood T cell repertoires in COVID-19. Profiling relied on immunoSEQ multiplex PCR, and the TCRdb table lists in-frame clones only, not all of them. Here the sample spans over 80,000 clones, less than 85% being singletons. Sequenced: peripheral blood. These receptors originate from a man aged 65 to 85 with COVID-19, enrolled during active disease.

This sequence joins TRBV18 and TRBJ1-3; maybe TRBD1 (6 bases). Trimming left V 6 bases short and J 0 bases short, with 15 bases between. CDR3 size: 16 residues. CDR1 and CDR2 (germline): KGHSH, LQKENI. Here the CDR3 DNA reads TGTGCCAGCTCTCCCAACAGGGAGAGCTCTGGAAACACCATATATTTT. This translates into CASSPNRESSGNTIYF.

This clone was picked up one time. This chain uses TRBV3-1 (or the pseudogene TRBV3-2) with TRBJ2-7, with 7 bases aligning to TRBD2. Germline assignment: CDR1 LGHDT and CDR2 YNNKEL (reference sequence). V was clipped by 4 bases and J by 1 base; unmatched bases: 4. This CDR3 is built from 14 residues. Here the CDR3 reads CASSPLGGSYEQYF. The CDR3 DNA sequence: TGTGCCAGCAGCCCCCTGGGGGGGTCCTACGAGCAGTACTTC.

V and J are TRBV24-1 and TRBJ2-2; the match to TRBD1 covers 10 bases. The CDR3 runs 16 residues. Germline lookup yields CDR1 KGHDR and CDR2 SFDVKD. With V trimmed by 4 bases and J by 4 bases, 5 bases remained unmatched. CDR3 in DNA: TGTGCCACCAGTGACCCCGGGACAGGGGCCACCGGGGAGCTGTTTTTT. The encoded protein is CATSDPGTGATGELFF.

The V and J genes are TRBV4-2 and TRBJ2-1, with a weak D call TRBD2 (6 bases). CDR1 is LGHNA and CDR2 is YNFKEQ in the germline V gene. This CDR3 is 16 amino acids long. V lost 0 bases and J 0 bases, leaving 9 bases between the germline ends. In DNA, the CDR3 is TGTGCCAGCAGCCAAGAGGCGGGAAGCTCCTACAATGAGCAGTTCTTC. This sequence encodes CASSQEAGSSYNEQFF.

The sample holds one count of this clone. The rearrangement uses TRBV11-2 and TRBJ2-5, with D possibly TRBD1 on 5 matching bases. Trimming removed 5 bases from V and 10 bases from J, with 11 bases in between. Germline CDR1 SGHAT, CDR2 FQNNGV. This CDR3 spans 11 amino acids. This CDR3 is CASSPTQGQYF. The CDR3, as DNA: TGTGCCAGCAGCCCCACCCAGGGCCAGTACTTC.

This clone appeared a few times. V is TRBV18 and J is TRBJ2-2; D may be TRBD2 (6 bases). Germline V gives CDR1 KGHSH, CDR2 LQKENI. The CDR3 totals 16 residues. Trimming shortened V by 1 base and J by 1 base, and 10 bases separated the two germline ends. The CDR3 region has the DNA TGTGCCAGCTCACCACTGAACGGGGGGAACACCGGGGAGCTGTTTTTT. It yields the protein CASSPLNGGNTGELFF.

V gene TRBV7-9 combines with J gene TRBJ1-4; 8 bases fit TRBD1. V shed 0 bases, J shed 0 bases, and the junction held 6 bases outside the gene matches. The CDR3 has 18 amino acids. The germline gives CDR1 SEHNR, CDR2 FQNEAQ (reference sequence). In nucleotides, the CDR3 is TGTGCCAGCAGCTTAGCCGGGACAGGCGGTGCAACTAATGAAAAACTGTTTTTT. This translates into CASSLAGTGGATNEKLFF.

V usage is TRBV5-6 and J usage is TRBJ2-7, with a weak D call TRBD2 (5 bases). CDR3 length: 15 residues. The ends were cut back, 0 bases at V and 4 bases at J, with 14 bases in the middle. The germline gives CDR1 SGHDT, CDR2 YYEEEE. The DNA of the CDR3 is TGTGCCAGCAGCTTGGATCCAGCGGAGTTTTACGAGCAGTACTTC. Protein: CASSLDPAEFYEQYF.

The V and J genes are TRBV27 and TRBJ1-1; D is possibly TRBD1 (6 bases). The germline V gene has CDR1 MNHEY and CDR2 SMNVEV (reference sequence). This CDR3 contains 11 residues. CDR3 in DNA: TGTGCTTCCAGGGGTTACACTGAAGCTTTCTTT. This sequence encodes CASRGYTEAFF.

The chain couples TRBV27 to TRBJ2-3; TRBD2 aligns across 14 bases. Germline V gene lookup returns CDR1 MNHEY and CDR2 SMNVEV (reference sequence). There are 19 residues in the CDR3. After removal of 3 bases from V and 3 bases from J, the junction contained 11 bases not matched to a gene. This CDR3 is CASSFPPGTSGSRTDTQYF. Here the CDR3 DNA reads TGTGCCAGCAGTTTCCCCCCCGGGACTAGCGGGAGCCGAACAGATACGCAGTATTTT.

The sample holds a few counts of this clone. This chain connects TRBV4-3 to TRBJ2-5, with TRBD2 matching 8 bases. V was clipped by 1 base and J by 4 bases; unmatched bases: 8. Looked up from germline, CDR1 is LGHNA and CDR2 is YSLEER. CDR3 length: 16 residues. The CDR3 DNA follows: TGCGCCAGCAGCCAAGGGGTCCAGCGGGAGAGAGAGACCCAGTACTTC. This sequence encodes CASSQGVQRERETQYF.

V is TRBV7-2 and J is TRBJ1-5, with a weak D call TRBD1 (5 bases). From germline, CDR1 is SGHTA and CDR2 FQGNSA. The CDR3 runs to 16 residues. The V and J ends lost 1 base and 2 bases respectively, with 12 bases between them. This CDR3 reads CASSLDAPGRNQPQHF. DNA for the CDR3: TGTGCCAGCAGCTTAGATGCTCCAGGGCGCAATCAGCCCCAGCATTTT.

The chain employs TRBV27 and TRBJ1-6; D is uncertain. From germline, CDR1 is MNHEY and CDR2 SMNVEV (reference sequence). This CDR3 is built from 13 residues. Trimming removed 0 bases from V and 7 bases from J, with 4 bases in between. The CDR3 spells CASSLSRNSPLHF. CDR3 sequence (DNA): TGTGCCAGCAGTTTATCGAGGAATTCACCCCTCCACTTT.

The rearrangement uses TRBV2 and TRBJ2-7; 10 nucleotides align to TRBD1. The ends lost 6 bases at V and 0 bases at J; junction bases unmatched: 5. This CDR3 has 15 residues. Per the germline V gene, CDR1 is SNHLY and CDR2 is FYNNEI. DNA for the CDR3: TGTGCCAGCAGGGGGGGACAGGGGATCTCCTACGAGCAGTACTTC. Encoded protein: CASRGGQGISYEQYF.

This clone was seen a single time. The chain combines TRBV5-4 with TRBJ1-1; 10 nucleotides agree with TRBD1. Looked up from germline, CDR1 is SGHNT and CDR2 is YYREEE (reference sequence). J lost 3 bases, V lost 1 base, and 3 bases had no gene match. The CDR3 runs 15 residues. The CDR3 region is CASSLTGTGDTEAFF. Written as DNA, the CDR3 is TGTGCCAGCAGCTTGACAGGGACAGGGGACACTGAAGCTTTCTTT.

The chain combines TRBV19 with TRBJ1-2; 11 positions match TRBD1. Trimming took 3 bases from V and 2 from J; bases not matched to a gene: 5. The CDR3 covers 16 residues. Germline CDR1 LNHDA, CDR2 SQIVND (reference sequence). Here the CDR3 reads CASSMGQGVDNYGYTF. CDR3 nucleotides: TGTGCCAGTAGTATGGGACAGGGGGTGGACAACTATGGCTACACCTTC.

The rearrangement joins TRBV11-2 to TRBJ2-5; D call uncertain. Trimming left V 5 bases short and J 4 bases short, with 17 bases between. This CDR3 is 15 amino acids long. The germline V gene encodes CDR1 SGHAT and CDR2 FQNNGV. The CDR3 DNA is TGTGCCAGCAGCCCTATGGAGTTGACCCTAGAGACCCAGTACTTC. This gives the protein CASSPMELTLETQYF.

The CDR3 reads CASSRSNEQFF. For the CDR3, the DNA is TGTGCCAGTAGTAGGAGTAATGAGCAGTTCTTC. The V call is TRBV19, the J call TRBJ2-1; D not certain. V lost 4 bases, J lost 7 bases, and 5 bases lay in between. The CDR3 sequence is 11 residues long. Germline assignment: CDR1 LNHDA and CDR2 SQIVND (reference sequence).

The V call is TRBV5-5, the J call TRBJ1-6; D remains unclear. V was cut by 0 bases and J by 6 bases, with 7 bases left in between. The germline V gene has CDR1 SGHKS and CDR2 YYEKEE (reference sequence). The CDR3 is 14 amino acids. CDR3 nucleotide sequence: TGTGCCAGCAGCTTGGGACGGGTTAATTCACCCCTCCACTTT. Translation: CASSLGRVNSPLHF.

This clone was observed a few times. The rearrangement links TRBV7-9 to TRBJ2-2; TRBD2 aligns across 9 bases. The CDR3 contains 16 residues. The germline V gene encodes CDR1 SEHNR and CDR2 FQNEAQ (reference sequence). The V and J ends lost 2 bases and 3 bases, in that order; junction bases with no gene match: 4. CDR3 sequence reads: CASSLPSGGYTGELFF. The CDR3 DNA reads TGTGCCAGCAGCTTACCCAGCGGGGGGTACACCGGGGAGCTGTTTTTT.

The J gene is TRBJ1-1, the V gene TRBV18; no clear D. V gave up 6 bases and J gave up 3 bases, with 11 bases separating them. Germline-derived CDR1 and CDR2 are KGHSH and LQKENI. The CDR3 has 13 residues. CDR3 DNA sequence: TGTGCCAGCTCCGTCGGCACAGACACTGAAGCTTTCTTT. Amino acid sequence: CASSVGTDTEAFF. Drawing the rest from reference TRBV18 and TRBJ1-1, the complete variable domain is NAGVMQNPRHLVRRRGQEARLRCSPMKGHSHVYWYRQLPEEGLKFMVYLQKENIIDESGMPKERFSAEFPKEGPSILRIQQVVRGDSAAYFCASSVGTDTEAFFGQGTRLTVV.

The rearrangement links TRBV29-1 to TRBJ1-5, with 9 positions matching TRBD1. J was trimmed by 7 bases and V by 5 bases; bases with no gene match: 3. In germline, CDR1 is SQVTM, CDR2 ANQGSEA. The CDR3 has 12 residues. The CDR3 reads CSVTTGGQPQHF. The CDR3 coding sequence is TGCAGCGTTACGACAGGGGGGCAGCCCCAGCATTTT.

V and J are TRBV7-2 and TRBJ2-2, with 7 nucleotides matching TRBD1. The CDR3 covers 17 residues. Germline CDR1 reads SGHTA; CDR2 reads FQGNSA. Trimming at V came to 5 bases and at J to 1 base, leaving 10 bases not matched to a gene. The CDR3 region is CASSPRPGTVNTGELFF. CDR3 coding DNA: TGTGCCAGCAGCCCCCGTCCCGGGACAGTGAACACCGGGGAGCTGTTTTTT.

V gene TRBV4-2 combines with J gene TRBJ2-7; D gene ambiguous. The length of the CDR3 is 15 residues. Germline V gene sequence: CDR1 LGHNA, CDR2 YNFKEQ. Deletions cut 0 bases from V and 2 bases from J, with 11 bases between. CDR3 loop: CASSQDRQATYEQYF. The CDR3 DNA follows: TGTGCCAGCAGCCAAGATCGCCAAGCAACCTACGAGCAGTACTTC.

The chain combines TRBV15 with TRBJ2-3; D is unclear. This CDR3 spans 12 amino acids. Trimming cost V 4 bases and J 3 bases, with 5 bases left between them. Germline CDR1 is LNHNV and CDR2 is YYDKDF (reference sequence). Here the CDR3 reads CATSKLTDTQYF. The CDR3 DNA reads TGTGCCACCAGCAAATTAACAGATACGCAGTATTTT.

CDR3 sequence reads: CASSIGVAAVGETQYF. DNA for the CDR3: TGTGCCAGTAGTATAGGGGTCGCGGCGGTAGGAGAGACCCAGTACTTC. The V call is TRBV19, the J call TRBJ2-5; D unresolved. The V end lost 1 base, the J end lost 4 bases, and 16 bases lay between the germline ends. The V gene's germline CDR1 is LNHDA and CDR2 SQIVND (reference sequence). CDR3 length: 16 residues.